Each of the 6 T cell receptor beta chains below was sequenced from the same sample in a study of T-cell reconstitution after alpha-beta-depleted transplantation in children (dated by TCRdb to the mid-2010s). The library relied on PCR. The data were produced on an Illumina HiSeq 2500. TCR libraries were prepared with molecular barcoding, using unique molecular identifiers to normalize TCRbeta repertoire quantification. TCRdb redid the processing of the public reads, applying fastp at Q25 and MiXCR, and retained in-frame beta chains. CDR3 protein sequences are deduplicated, and each keeps its most common genes and DNA. This sample lists around 370,000 distinct CDR3 sequences; around a tenth were detected once. Around 2.5% of the sample is in the top ten clones. Sequenced here: PBMCs from the stem cell graft donor, sampled from the stem cell graft. The receptors were sampled from a human donor who donated a stem cell graft to a child with acute lymphoblastic leukemia.

The V call is TRBV12-3 or TRBV12-4, the J call TRBJ2-7, with TRBD1 matching over 7 bases. The CDR3 extends over 15 amino acids. V lost 6 bases to trimming and J lost 1 base; unmatched junction nucleotides: 9. The CDR3 region is CASSLRQGRSYEQYF. Here the CDR3 DNA reads TGTGCCAGCAGCCTGAGACAGGGTCGATCCTACGAGCAGTACTTC.

This sequence joins TRBV20-1 and TRBJ2-3; a weak D match, TRBD2 (6 bases). Trimming took 3 bases from V and 3 from J, leaving 10 bases between them. This CDR3 is built from 13 residues. Per germline, CDR1 DFQATT and CDR2 SNEGSKA (reference sequence). The CDR3 sequence is CSASGSWTDTQYF. The CDR3 DNA follows: TGCAGTGCTAGCGGGAGTTGGACAGATACGCAGTATTTT.

This clonotype has a count of ten or more. J is TRBJ2-3 and V is TRBV20-1, with 7 bases identical to TRBD1. The CDR3 is made up of 15 amino acids. With V trimmed by 2 bases and J by 1 base, 6 bases remained unmatched. CDR1 and CDR2 (germline): DFQATT, SNEGSKA (reference sequence). The CDR3 DNA is TGCAGTGCTAGATATACAGGGGCTGGCACAGATACGCAGTATTTT. Its protein product is CSARYTGAGTDTQYF.

This clonotype has a handful of counts. The rearrangement joins TRBV20-1 to TRBJ2-1; 9 bases agree with TRBD2. This CDR3 is 15 amino acids long. The germline V gene encodes CDR1 DFQATT and CDR2 SNEGSKA (reference sequence). V shed 0 bases and J 8 bases; nucleotides not matched to a gene: 8. CDR3 in amino acids: CSARDGAGGGDEQFF. DNA for the CDR3: TGCAGTGCTAGAGATGGCGCGGGAGGGGGGGATGAGCAGTTCTTC.

The gene calls are TRBV4-3 and TRBJ2-5; D unclear. Germline CDR1 LGHNA, CDR2 YSLEER. V was cut by 1 base and J by 1 base, with 10 bases left in between. This CDR3 has 15 amino acids. The CDR3 loop is CASSQGPGPQETQYF. CDR3 in DNA: TGCGCCAGCAGCCAAGGACCGGGCCCCCAAGAGACCCAGTACTTC.

There are many counts of this clonotype. The chain employs TRBV5-1 and TRBJ1-2, with 7 bases lining up with TRBD1. V shed 3 bases and J 1 base; nucleotides not matched to a gene: 3. Germline values: CDR1 SGHRS, CDR2 YFSETQ. CDR3 length equals 14 residues. The CDR3 region has the DNA TGCGCCAGCAGCTCAAACAGGGGTAACTATGGCTACACCTTC. It yields the protein CASSSNRGNYGYTF.